This entry is about one T cell receptor beta chain. Its antigen remains unidentified. This entry comes from a study of shared clonotypes between healthy human individuals. Authors' analysis steps: Quality scores were absent from the junction-only immunoSEQ sequences, so filtering differed. Here immunoSEQ multiplex PCR was the method, and the copy in TCRdb shows in-frame clones only, minus some. The V and J calls and clone size are taken from that table; D and trimming were inferred from the DNA. The data hold 2 million to 2.5 million clones, with 85% to 95% observed a single time. The ends were cut back, 8 bases at V and 1 base at J, with 23 bases in the middle. Germline-derived CDR1 and CDR2 are SNHLY and FYNNEI. The CDR3 covers 17 residues. Study-level results: Shared across a few donors were approximately 5% of the naive CD4 clonotypes.

V usage is TRBV2 and J usage is TRBJ1-2; D is uncertain. The source material was naive CD4+ T cells from PBMCs. Indicated subset: CD45RA+ positively selected. The source is a man between 18 and 29 years old in good health. Some clones in this sample may be carry-over from other donors' samples. The CDR3 reads CASQEGGLKGVNYGYTF. DNA for the CDR3: TGTGCCAGCCAGGAAGGCGGCCTAAAAGGAGTTAACTATGGCTACACCTTC.